Listed here are 9 T cell receptor beta chains from one sample, sequenced in a study of cytomegalovirus exposure and HLA in healthy donors. The study ran its PCR with 60 Vbeta and 13 Jbeta primers. Here immunoSEQ multiplex PCR was the method, and the copy in TCRdb shows in-frame clones only, minus some. The table records about 280,000 clones, approximately 90% of them present only once. Sequencing was performed on PBMCs. The receptors stem from a woman between 18 and 29 years old in good health and CMV-seronegative.

This sequence joins TRBV10-3 and TRBJ2-3; the match to TRBD2 covers 10 bases. V dropped 8 bases and J dropped 2; count of bases not matched to a gene: 4. The CDR3 extends over 14 amino acids. CDR1 and CDR2 from the germline V gene are ENHRY and SYGVKD. The CDR3 here is CAIAAGGNTDTQYF. The CDR3 coding sequence is TGTGCCATCGCAGCGGGGGGGAACACAGATACGCAGTATTTT.

The chain links TRBV18 to TRBJ2-5; a possible D gene is TRBD1 (5 bases). This CDR3 is 13 amino acids long. The germline V gene encodes CDR1 KGHSH and CDR2 LQKENI. Trimming took 5 bases from V and 5 from J, leaving 12 bases between them. CDR3 amino acids: CASSRGSLETQYF. CDR3 nucleotide sequence: TGTGCCAGCTCAAGGGGTAGTTTGGAGACCCAGTACTTC.

The chain combines TRBV6-5 with TRBJ1-5, with no clear D. The CDR3 is made up of 15 amino acids. V was trimmed by 4 bases and J by 5 bases, leaving 15 bases between them. Germline CDR1 MNHEY, CDR2 SVGAGI. The CDR3 sequence is CASSSRPRSDQPQHF. The CDR3 region has the DNA TGTGCCAGCAGTTCACGACCCAGGTCGGATCAGCCCCAGCATTTT.

The chain is built from TRBV10-3 and TRBJ1-1; 11 bases line up with TRBD1. The CDR3 runs to 16 residues. CDR1 is ENHRY, CDR2 SYGVKD, per germline. V lost 2 bases, J lost 5 bases, and 7 bases stayed unmatched. The CDR3 region is CAISERDRGLGTEAFF. CDR3 DNA sequence: TGTGCCATCAGTGAGCGGGACAGGGGGTTGGGAACTGAAGCTTTCTTT.

The rearrangement links TRBV7-2 to TRBJ1-6; TRBD1 matches at 10 bases. The V gene end was trimmed by 0 bases and the J gene end by 4 bases; junction bases not matched to a gene: 12. CDR1 is SGHTA and CDR2 is FQGNSA in the germline V gene. The length of the CDR3 is 20 residues. The CDR3 DNA is TGTGCCAGCAGCTTAGCCCCGGGGGACAGGGGTCGGCGATATAATTCACCCCTCCACTTT. Its protein product is CASSLAPGDRGRRYNSPLHF.

V usage is TRBV7-6 and J usage is TRBJ2-5; TRBD1 is a possible D gene (6 bases). TRBJ2-7 matches the DNA end more closely, so the J call is doubtful. The length of the CDR3 is 14 residues. CDR1 is SGHVS and CDR2 is FNYEAQ in the germline V gene. In nucleotides, the CDR3 is TGTGCCAGCAGCACCACAGGGATCGCCTACGAGCAGTACTTC. Its translation is CASSTTGIAYEQYF.

The rearrangement uses TRBV11-3 and TRBJ2-2, with 8 nucleotides matching TRBD2. V lost 5 bases and J lost 7; bases outside the gene matches: 18. From germline, CDR1 is SGHNT and CDR2 YENEEA. CDR3 length: 18 amino acids. The CDR3 is CASSATRRAGVPGGELFF. CDR3 nucleotide sequence: TGTGCCAGCAGCGCCACCCGCCGAGCGGGGGTCCCAGGCGGGGAGCTGTTTTTT.

CDR3 nucleotides: TGTGCCAGCAGCTTGTTTAAGAGGGACTCCTATAATTCACCCCTCCACTTT. Protein product: CASSLFKRDSYNSPLHF. The chain is built from TRBV5-8 and TRBJ1-6; unclear D gene. Per germline, CDR1 SGHTS and CDR2 YDEGEE. V lost 1 base and J 0 bases, leaving 11 bases between the germline ends. This CDR3 contains 17 residues.

V usage is TRBV9 and J usage is TRBJ1-2, with TRBD1 matching 10 bases. The CDR3 loop spans 16 amino acids. The germline V gene encodes CDR1 SGDLS and CDR2 YYNGEE. The V and J ends lost 0 bases and 1 base, in that order; junction bases with no gene match: 3. The CDR3 spells CASSVGTGGFNYGYTF. The CDR3 coding sequence is TGTGCCAGCAGCGTAGGGACAGGGGGTTTTAACTATGGCTACACCTTC.